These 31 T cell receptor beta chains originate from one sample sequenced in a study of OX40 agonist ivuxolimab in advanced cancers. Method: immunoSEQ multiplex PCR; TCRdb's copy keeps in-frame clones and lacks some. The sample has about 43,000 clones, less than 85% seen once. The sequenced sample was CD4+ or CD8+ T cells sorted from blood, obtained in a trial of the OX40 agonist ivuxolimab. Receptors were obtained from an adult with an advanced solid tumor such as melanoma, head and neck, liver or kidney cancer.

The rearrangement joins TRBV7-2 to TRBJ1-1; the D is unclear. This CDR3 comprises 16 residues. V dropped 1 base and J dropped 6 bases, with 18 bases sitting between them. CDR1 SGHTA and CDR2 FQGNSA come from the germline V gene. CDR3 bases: TGTGCCAGCAGCTTAGGATCTTACTCCCCCTTCCCTGAAGCTTTCTTT. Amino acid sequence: CASSLGSYSPFPEAFF.

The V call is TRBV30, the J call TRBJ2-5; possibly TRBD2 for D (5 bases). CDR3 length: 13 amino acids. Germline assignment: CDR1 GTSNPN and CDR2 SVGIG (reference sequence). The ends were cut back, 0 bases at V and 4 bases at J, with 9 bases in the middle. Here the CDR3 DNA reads TGTGCCTGGAGTGTGGAGGATCGAGAGACCCAGTACTTC. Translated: CAWSVEDRETQYF.

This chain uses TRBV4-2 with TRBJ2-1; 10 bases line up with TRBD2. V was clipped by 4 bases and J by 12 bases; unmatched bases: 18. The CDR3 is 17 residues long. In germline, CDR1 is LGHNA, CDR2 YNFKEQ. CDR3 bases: TGTGCCAGCAGCCCCCTCAGTGGAGCGGGAGGGGGGACAGCGCAGTTCTTC. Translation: CASSPLSGAGGGTAQFF.

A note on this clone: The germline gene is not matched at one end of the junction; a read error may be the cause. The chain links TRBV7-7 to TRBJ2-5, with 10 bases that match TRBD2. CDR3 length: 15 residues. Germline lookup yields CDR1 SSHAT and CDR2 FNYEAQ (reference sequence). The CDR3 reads CASSALAGPVETQYF. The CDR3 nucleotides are TGTGCTAGCAGCGCACTAGCGGGACCTGTGGAGACCCAGTACTTC.

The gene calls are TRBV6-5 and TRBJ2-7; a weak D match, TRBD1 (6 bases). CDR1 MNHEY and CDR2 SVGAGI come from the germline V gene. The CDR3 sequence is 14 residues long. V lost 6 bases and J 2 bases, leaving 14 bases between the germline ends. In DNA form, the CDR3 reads TGTGCCAGCAGCTTGACAGGAGGCCCCTACGAGCAGTACTTC. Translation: CASSLTGGPYEQYF.

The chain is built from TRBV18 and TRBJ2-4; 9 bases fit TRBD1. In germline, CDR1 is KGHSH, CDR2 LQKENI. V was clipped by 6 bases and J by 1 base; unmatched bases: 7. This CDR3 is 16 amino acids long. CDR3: CASSGPGQGAKNIQYF. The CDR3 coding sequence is TGTGCCAGCTCGGGTCCGGGACAGGGTGCCAAAAACATTCAGTACTTC.

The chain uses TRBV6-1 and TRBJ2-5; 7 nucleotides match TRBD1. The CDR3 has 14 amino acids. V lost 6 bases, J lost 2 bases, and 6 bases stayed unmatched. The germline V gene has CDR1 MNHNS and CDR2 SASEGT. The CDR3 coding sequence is TGTGCCAGCAGCATAGGGGGCATACAAGAGACCCAGTACTTC. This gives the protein CASSIGGIQETQYF.

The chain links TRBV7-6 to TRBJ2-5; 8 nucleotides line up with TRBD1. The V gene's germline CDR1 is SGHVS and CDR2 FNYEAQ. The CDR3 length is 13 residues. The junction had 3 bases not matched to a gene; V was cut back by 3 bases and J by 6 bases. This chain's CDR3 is CASSFDRGKTQYF. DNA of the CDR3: TGTGCCAGCAGCTTCGACAGGGGAAAGACCCAGTACTTC.

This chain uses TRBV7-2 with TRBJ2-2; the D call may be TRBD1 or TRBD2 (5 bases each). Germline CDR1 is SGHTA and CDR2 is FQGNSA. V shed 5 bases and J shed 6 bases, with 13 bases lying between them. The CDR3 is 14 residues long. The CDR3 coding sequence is TGTGCCAGCAGCCCGGGATTAGGGGCCGGGGAGCTGTTTTTT. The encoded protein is CASSPGLGAGELFF.

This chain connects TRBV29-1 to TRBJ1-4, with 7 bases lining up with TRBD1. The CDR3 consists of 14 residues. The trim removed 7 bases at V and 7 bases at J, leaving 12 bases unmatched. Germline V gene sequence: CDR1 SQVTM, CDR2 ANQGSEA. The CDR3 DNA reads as TGCAGCGCCCGGCTAGGGGGCCAGGGTGAAAAACTGTTTTTT. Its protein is CSARLGGQGEKLFF.

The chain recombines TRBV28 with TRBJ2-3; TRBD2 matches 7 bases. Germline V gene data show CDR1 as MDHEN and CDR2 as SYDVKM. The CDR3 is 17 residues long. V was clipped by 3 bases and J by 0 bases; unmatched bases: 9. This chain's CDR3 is CASSFGLGAISTDTQYF. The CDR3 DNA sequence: TGTGCCAGCAGTTTCGGACTAGGGGCAATTAGCACAGATACGCAGTATTTT. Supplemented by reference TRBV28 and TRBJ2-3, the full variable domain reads DVKVTQSSRYLVKRTGEKVFLECVQDMDHENMFWYRQDPGLGLRLIYFSYDVKMKEKGDIPEGYSVSREKKERFSLILESASTNQTSMYLCASSFGLGAISTDTQYFGPGTRLTVL.

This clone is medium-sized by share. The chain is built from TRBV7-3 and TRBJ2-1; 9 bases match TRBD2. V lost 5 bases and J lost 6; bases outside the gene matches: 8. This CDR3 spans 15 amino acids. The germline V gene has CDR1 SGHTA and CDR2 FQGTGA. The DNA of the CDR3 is TGTGCCAGCAGCCAAAGGGGCGGGAGGGCCAATGAGCAGTTCTTC. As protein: CASSQRGGRANEQFF.

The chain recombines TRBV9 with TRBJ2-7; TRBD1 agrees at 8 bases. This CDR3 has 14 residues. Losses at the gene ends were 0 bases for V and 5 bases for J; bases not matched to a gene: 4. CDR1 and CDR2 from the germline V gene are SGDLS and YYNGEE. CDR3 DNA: TGTGCCAGCAGCGTAGGACAGGGGTACCACGAGCAGTACTTC. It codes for CASSVGQGYHEQYF.

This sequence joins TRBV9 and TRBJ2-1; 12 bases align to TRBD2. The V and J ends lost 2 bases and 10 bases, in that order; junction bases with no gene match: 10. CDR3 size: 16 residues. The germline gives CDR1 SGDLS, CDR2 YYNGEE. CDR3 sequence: CASSVRTSGNVGEQFF. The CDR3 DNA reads TGTGCCAGCAGCGTCAGGACTAGCGGGAACGTAGGAGAGCAGTTCTTC.

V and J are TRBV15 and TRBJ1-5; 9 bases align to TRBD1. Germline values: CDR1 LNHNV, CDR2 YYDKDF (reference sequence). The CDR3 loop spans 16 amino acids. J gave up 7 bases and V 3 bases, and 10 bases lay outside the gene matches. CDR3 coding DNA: TGTGCCACCAGCAGGGGAGGACAGGGGATGAGACAGCCCCAGCATTTT. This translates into CATSRGGQGMRQPQHF.

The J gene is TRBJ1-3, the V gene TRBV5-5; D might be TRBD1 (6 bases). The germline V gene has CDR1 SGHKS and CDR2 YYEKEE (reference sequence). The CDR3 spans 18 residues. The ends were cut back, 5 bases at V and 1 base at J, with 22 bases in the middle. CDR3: CASRVDGRTETSGNTIYF. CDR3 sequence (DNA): TGTGCCAGCAGAGTGGACGGACGGACAGAAACTTCTGGAAACACCATATATTTT.

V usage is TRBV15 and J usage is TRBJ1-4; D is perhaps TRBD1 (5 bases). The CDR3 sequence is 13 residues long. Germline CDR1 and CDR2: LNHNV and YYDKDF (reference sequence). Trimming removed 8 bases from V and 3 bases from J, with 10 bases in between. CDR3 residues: CATARDPNEKLFF. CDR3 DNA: TGTGCCACCGCGAGGGACCCTAATGAAAAACTGTTTTTT.

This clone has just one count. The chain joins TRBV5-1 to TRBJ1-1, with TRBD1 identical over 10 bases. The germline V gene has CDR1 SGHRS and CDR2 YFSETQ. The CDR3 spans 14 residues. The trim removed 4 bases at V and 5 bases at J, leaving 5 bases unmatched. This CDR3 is CASSNGQGVTEAFF. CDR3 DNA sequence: TGCGCCAGCAGCAATGGACAGGGGGTAACTGAAGCTTTCTTT.

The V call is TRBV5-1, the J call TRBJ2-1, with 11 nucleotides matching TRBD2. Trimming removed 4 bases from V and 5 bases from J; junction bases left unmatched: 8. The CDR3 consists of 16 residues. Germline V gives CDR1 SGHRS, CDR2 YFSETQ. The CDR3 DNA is TGCGCCAGCAGCCGACGACTAGCGGGATTTAACAATGAGCAGTTCTTC. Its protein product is CASSRRLAGFNNEQFF.

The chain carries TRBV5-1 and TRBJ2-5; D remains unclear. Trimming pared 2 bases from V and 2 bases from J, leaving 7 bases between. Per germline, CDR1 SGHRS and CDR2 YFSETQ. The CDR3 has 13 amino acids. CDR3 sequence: CASSLPLQETQYF. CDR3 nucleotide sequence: TGCGCCAGCAGCTTACCACTTCAAGAGACCCAGTACTTC.

CDR3 nucleotide sequence: TGTGCCATCAAAGGGGGTGACTATGGCTACACCTTC. It codes for CAIKGGDYGYTF. The chain carries TRBV10-3 and TRBJ1-2, with D possibly TRBD1 on 6 matching bases. Germline loops: CDR1 ENHRY, CDR2 SYGVKD. Trimming pared 7 bases from V and 3 bases from J, leaving 9 bases between. This CDR3 has 12 amino acids.

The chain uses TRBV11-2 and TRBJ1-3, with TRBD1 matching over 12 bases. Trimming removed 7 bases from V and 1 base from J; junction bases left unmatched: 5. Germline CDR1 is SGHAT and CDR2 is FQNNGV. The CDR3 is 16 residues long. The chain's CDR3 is CASTRDRGRSGNTIYF. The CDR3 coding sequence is TGTGCCAGCACCCGGGACAGGGGGCGATCTGGAAACACCATATATTTT.

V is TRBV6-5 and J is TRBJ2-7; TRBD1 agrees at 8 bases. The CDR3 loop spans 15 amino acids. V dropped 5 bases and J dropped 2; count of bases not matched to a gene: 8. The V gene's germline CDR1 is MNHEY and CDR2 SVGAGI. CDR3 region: CASSLDRAPPYEQYF. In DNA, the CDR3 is TGTGCCAGCAGTCTGGACAGGGCCCCTCCCTACGAGCAGTACTTC.

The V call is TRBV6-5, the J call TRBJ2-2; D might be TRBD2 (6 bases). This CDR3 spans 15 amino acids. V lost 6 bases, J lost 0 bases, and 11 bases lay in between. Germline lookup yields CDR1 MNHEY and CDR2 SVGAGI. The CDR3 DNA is TGTGCCAGCAGCCGGGACTTCGCGAACACCGGGGAGCTGTTTTTT. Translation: CASSRDFANTGELFF.

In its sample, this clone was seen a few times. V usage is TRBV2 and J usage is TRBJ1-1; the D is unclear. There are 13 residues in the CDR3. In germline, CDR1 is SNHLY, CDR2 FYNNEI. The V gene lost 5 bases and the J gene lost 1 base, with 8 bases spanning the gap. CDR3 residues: CASSSRWNTEAFF. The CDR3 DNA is TGTGCCAGCAGTTCCAGGTGGAACACTGAAGCTTTCTTT.

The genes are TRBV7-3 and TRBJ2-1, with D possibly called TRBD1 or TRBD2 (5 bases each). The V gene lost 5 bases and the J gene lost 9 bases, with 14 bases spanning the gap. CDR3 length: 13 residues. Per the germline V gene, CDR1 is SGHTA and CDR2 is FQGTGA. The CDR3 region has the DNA TGTGCCAGCAGCCAGAGGGACGCGCGTGAGCAGTTCTTC. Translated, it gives CASSQRDAREQFF.

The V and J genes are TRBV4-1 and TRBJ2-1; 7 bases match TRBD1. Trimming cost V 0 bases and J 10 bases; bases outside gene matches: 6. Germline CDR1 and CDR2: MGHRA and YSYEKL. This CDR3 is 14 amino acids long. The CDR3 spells CASSQDNYRGEQFF. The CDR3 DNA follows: TGCGCCAGCAGCCAAGACAATTACAGGGGCGAGCAGTTCTTC.

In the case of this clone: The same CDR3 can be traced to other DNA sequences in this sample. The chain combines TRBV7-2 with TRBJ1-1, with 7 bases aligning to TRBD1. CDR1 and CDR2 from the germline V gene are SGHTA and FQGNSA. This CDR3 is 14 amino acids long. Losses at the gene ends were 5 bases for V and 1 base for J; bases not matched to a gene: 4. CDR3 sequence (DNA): TGTGCCAGCAGCCCCGGGACAGCGAACACTGAAGCTTTCTTT. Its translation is CASSPGTANTEAFF.

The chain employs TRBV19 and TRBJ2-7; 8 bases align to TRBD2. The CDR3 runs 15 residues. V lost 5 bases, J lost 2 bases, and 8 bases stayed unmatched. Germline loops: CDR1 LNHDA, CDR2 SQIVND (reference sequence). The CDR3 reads CASSEGVAGTYEQYF. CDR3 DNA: TGTGCCAGTAGTGAGGGCGTAGCGGGAACCTACGAGCAGTACTTC. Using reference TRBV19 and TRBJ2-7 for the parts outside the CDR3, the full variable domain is DGGITQSPKYLFRKEGQNVTLSCEQNLNHDAMYWYRQDPGQGLRLIYYSQIVNDFQKGDIAEGYSVSREKKESFPLTVTSAQKNPTAFYLCASSEGVAGTYEQYFGPGTRLTVT.

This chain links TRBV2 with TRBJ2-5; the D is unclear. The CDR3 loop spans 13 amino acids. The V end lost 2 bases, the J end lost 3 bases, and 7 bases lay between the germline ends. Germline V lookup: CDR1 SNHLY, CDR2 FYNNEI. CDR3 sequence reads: CASSERRKETQYF. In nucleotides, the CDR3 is TGTGCCAGCAGTGAACGGAGAAAAGAGACCCAGTACTTC.

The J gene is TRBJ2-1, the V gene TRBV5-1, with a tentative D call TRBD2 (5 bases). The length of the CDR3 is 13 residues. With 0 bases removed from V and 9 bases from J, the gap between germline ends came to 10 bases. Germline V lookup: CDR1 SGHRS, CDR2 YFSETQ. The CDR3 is CASSLDGVSEQFF. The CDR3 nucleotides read TGCGCCAGCAGCTTGGACGGGGTAAGTGAGCAGTTCTTC.